This entry features one TCR beta chain sequence. Its cognate antigen has yet to be identified. Base qualities were left out, and no much larger clone turns up one base away. The record originates from a study of T cell changes during pregnancy in multiple sclerosis (dated by TCRdb to between 2018 and 2021). Background for the entire study: The study looked at changes in the T cell repertoire across pregnancy in women with multiple sclerosis.

The library came from the immunoSEQ multiplex PCR assay. Entries here come from immuneACCESS through TCRdb and include only in-frame sequences with V and J called. Some clones fail to appear in such tables; in the studies checked, an unresolved V gene covers under half of the shortfall, and the cause of the remainder is unknown. The sample data list 70,000 to 75,000 clones, and over 80% of these were observed just once. The top ten clonotypes cover about 2.5% of the sample. Material: peripheral blood, obtained before pregnancy. This TCR derives from a female donor with multiple sclerosis, enrolled in a pregnancy study.

This receptor has the CDR3 CAISGGQINEQFF. The sequenced DNA is TGTGCCATCAGTGGCGGACAGATCAATGAGCAGTTCTTC. The receptor chain draws on TRBV10-3 and TRBJ2-1, with TRBD1 tentatively as D gene (6 bases match). The CDR3 covers 13 residues, taking in both the cysteine and the phenylalanine. CDR3 DNA is the only sequence kept; it has 39 bases, read in frame from the first base. From a lookup of the germline V gene, CDR1 and CDR2 are ENHRY and SYGVKD. V is pared back by 4 bases and J by 6 bases, with 10 bases lying between the germline termini.